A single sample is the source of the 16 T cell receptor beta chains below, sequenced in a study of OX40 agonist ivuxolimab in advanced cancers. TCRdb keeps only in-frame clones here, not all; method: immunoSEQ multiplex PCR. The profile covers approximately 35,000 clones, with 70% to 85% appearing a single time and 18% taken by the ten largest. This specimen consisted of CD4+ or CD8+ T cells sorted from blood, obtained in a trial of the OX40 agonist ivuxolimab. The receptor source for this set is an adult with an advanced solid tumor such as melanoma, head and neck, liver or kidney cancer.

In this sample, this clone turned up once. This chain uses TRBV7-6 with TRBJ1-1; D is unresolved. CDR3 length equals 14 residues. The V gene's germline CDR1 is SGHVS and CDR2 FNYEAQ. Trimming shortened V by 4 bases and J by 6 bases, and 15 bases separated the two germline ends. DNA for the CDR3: TGTGCCAGCAGCTCCATGCTGCTCTCCGCTGAAGCTTTCTTT. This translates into CASSSMLLSAEAFF.

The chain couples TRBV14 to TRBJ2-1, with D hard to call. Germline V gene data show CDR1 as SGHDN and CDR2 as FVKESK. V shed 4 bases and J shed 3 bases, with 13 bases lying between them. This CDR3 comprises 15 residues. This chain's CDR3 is CASSRWLGDYNEQFF. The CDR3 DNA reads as TGTGCCAGCAGCCGCTGGTTAGGAGACTACAATGAGCAGTTCTTC.

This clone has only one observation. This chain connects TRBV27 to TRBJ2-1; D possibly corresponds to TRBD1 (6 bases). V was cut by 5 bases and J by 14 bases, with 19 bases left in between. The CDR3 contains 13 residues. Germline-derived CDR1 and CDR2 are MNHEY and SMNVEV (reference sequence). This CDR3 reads CASSAATGLHKFF. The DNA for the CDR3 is TGTGCCAGCAGTGCTGCTACAGGGTTACATAAGTTCTTC.

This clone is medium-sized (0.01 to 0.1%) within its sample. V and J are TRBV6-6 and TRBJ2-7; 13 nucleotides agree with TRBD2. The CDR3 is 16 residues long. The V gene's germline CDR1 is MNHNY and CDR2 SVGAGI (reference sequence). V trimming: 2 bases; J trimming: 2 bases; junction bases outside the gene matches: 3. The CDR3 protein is CASSYGTSGTTYEQYF. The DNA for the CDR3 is TGTGCCAGCAGTTACGGGACTAGCGGGACTACCTACGAGCAGTACTTC.

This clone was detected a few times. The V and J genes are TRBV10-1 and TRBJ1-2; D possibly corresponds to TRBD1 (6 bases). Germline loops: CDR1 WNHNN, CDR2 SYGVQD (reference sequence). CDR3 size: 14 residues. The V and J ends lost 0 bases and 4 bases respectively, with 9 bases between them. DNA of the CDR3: TGCGCCAGCAGTGAGTCGAAAGGGGGCTATGGCTACACCTTC. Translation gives CASSESKGGYGYTF.

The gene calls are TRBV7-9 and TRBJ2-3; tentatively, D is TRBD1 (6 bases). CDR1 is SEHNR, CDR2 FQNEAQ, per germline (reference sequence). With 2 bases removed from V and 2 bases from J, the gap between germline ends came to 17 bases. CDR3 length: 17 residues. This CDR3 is CASSLPMTGSDTDTQYF. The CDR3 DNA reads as TGTGCCAGCAGCTTACCTATGACAGGCTCAGACACAGATACGCAGTATTTT.

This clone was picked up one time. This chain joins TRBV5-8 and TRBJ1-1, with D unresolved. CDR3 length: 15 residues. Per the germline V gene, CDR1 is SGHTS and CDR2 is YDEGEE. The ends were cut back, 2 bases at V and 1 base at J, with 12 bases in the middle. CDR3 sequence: CASSFDTLGNTEAFF. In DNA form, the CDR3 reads TGTGCCAGCAGCTTTGACACTTTGGGGAACACTGAAGCTTTCTTT.

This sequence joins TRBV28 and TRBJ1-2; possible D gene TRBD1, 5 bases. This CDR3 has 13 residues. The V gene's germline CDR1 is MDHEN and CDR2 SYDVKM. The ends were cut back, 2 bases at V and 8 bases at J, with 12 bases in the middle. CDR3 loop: CASSLRRGGGYTF. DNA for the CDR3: TGTGCCAGCAGTTTAAGGAGGGGAGGGGGCTACACCTTC.

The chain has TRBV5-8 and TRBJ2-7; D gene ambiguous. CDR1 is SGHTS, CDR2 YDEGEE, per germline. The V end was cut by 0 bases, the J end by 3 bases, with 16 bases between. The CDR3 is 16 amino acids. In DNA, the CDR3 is TGTGCCAGCAGCTTGGGGTCCCTTCCCCCCTACTACGAGCAGTACTTC. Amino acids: CASSLGSLPPYYEQYF.

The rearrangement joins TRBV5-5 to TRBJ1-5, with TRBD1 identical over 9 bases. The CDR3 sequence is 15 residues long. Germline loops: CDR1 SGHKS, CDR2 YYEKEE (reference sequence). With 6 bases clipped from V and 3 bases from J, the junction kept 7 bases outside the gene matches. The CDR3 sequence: CASNVGQGFNQPQHF. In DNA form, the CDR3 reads TGTGCCAGCAATGTGGGACAGGGCTTCAATCAGCCCCAGCATTTT.

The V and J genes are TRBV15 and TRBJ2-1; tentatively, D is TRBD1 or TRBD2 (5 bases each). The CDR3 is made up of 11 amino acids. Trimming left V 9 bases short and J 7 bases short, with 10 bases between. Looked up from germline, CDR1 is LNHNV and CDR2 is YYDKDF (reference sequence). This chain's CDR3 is CATLGVNEQFF. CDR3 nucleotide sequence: TGTGCCACTCTGGGGGTGAATGAGCAGTTCTTC.

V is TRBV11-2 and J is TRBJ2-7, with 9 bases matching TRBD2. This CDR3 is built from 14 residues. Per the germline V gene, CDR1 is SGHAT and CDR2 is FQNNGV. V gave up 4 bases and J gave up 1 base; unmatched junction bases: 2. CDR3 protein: CASSYSGSSYEQYF. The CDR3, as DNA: TGTGCCAGCAGCTATAGCGGGAGTTCCTACGAGCAGTACTTC.

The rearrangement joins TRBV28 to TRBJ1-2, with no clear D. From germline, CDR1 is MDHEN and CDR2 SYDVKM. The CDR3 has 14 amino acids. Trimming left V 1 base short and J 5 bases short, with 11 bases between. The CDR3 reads CASSLSDTGYGYTF. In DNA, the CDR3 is TGTGCCAGCAGTTTATCCGACACGGGTTATGGCTACACCTTC.

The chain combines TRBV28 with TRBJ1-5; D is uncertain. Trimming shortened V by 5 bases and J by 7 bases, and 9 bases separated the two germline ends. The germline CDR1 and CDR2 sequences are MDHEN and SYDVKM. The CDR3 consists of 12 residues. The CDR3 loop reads CASSISFQPQHF. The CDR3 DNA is TGTGCCAGCAGTATCTCTTTCCAGCCCCAGCATTTT.

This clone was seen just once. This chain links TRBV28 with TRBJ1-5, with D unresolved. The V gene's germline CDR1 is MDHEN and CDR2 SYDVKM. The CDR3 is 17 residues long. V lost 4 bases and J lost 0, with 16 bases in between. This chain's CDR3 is CASSSDGDFYSNQPQHF. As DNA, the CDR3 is TGTGCCAGCAGTTCGGACGGAGACTTTTATAGCAATCAGCCCCAGCATTTT.

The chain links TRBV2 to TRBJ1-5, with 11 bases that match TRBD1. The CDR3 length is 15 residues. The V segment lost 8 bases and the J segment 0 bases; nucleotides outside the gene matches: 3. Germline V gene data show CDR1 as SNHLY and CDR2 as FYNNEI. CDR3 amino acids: CASSGTGGSNQPQHF. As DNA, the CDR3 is TGTGCCAGCTCCGGGACAGGGGGTAGCAATCAGCCCCAGCATTTT.